Described below is a single TCR beta chain sequence and its context. Its specificity is not known. The CDR3 has 14 amino acids. Germline CDR1 LGHNA, CDR2 YNFKEQ. The V and J ends lost 4 bases and 7 bases respectively, with 13 bases between them. The data originate from a study of identifying expanded T cells in peripheral blood. The method was immunoSEQ multiplex PCR; TCRdb's version includes in-frame clones alone and lacks a portion of them. The table includes 75,000 to 90,000 clones, about 90% detected once. Healthy donors had no documented immune events, such as infections, while sampled. Whole-study findings and limits: Technical replicates showed roughly 1.2 changed clones; approximately 2 weeks roughly 16; four weeks 19. Across healthy donors, higher total template counts meant significantly greater roughly 2-week count variance.

This rearrangement joins TRBV4-2 to TRBJ2-2; maybe TRBD1 (5 bases). Sequenced sample: blood. The receptor was isolated from a person aged 18-70 years in good health. The CDR3 is CASSPGRVDGELFF. CDR3 in DNA: TGTGCCAGCAGCCCCGGCAGGGTGGACGGGGAGCTGTTTTTT.